The rows below give T cell receptor beta chains drawn from one sample of a study of shared clonotypes between healthy human individuals. Assay: immunoSEQ multiplex PCR; the TCRdb copy retains only in-frame clones and omits some. The table has about 680,000 clones, 92% seen once. Sequencing input: naive CD8+ T cells sorted from blood. These receptors came from a man younger than 45 in good health. Both conserved end residues are part of each CDR3. D genes are given only for firm matches. The listing skips clone size in some rows; elsewhere it reads once, few, many or a size class.

size: NA; J: TRBJ1-2; V: TRBV19; D: NA; CDR3: CASSSQAGNYGYTF; DNA: TGTGCCAGTAGTTCCCAGGCAGGGAACTATGGCTACACCTTC
size: NA; J: TRBJ1-3; V: TRBV6-1; D: NA; CDR3: CASSEVVNTIYF; DNA: TGTGCCAGCAGTGAAGTCGTAAACACCATATATTTT
size: NA; J: TRBJ2-1; V: TRBV6-1; D: NA; CDR3: CASSEVANEQFF; DNA: TGTGCCAGCAGTGAAGTGGCTAATGAGCAGTTCTTC
size: NA; J: TRBJ2-3; V: TRBV5-1; D: NA; CDR3: CASSLEYEADTQYF; DNA: TGCGCCAGCAGCTTGGAGTACGAGGCAGATACGCAGTATTTT
size: few; J: TRBJ2-2; V: TRBV5-1; D: NA; CDR3: CASSLLRNTGELFF; DNA: TGCGCCAGCAGCTTGTTGCGGAACACCGGGGAGCTGTTTTTT
size: once; J: TRBJ2-2; V: TRBV7-9; D: TRBD2; CDR3: CAGLANTGELFF; DNA: TGTGCCGGACTAGCGAACACCGGGGAGCTGTTTTTT
size: once; J: TRBJ2-1; V: TRBV29-1; D: NA; CDR3: CSVPGTFSEQFF; DNA: TGCAGCGTACCCGGGACTTTTTCTGAGCAGTTCTTC
size: NA; J: TRBJ2-3; V: TRBV6-5; D: NA; CDR3: CASSYSTLQGMDTQYF; DNA: TGTGCCAGCAGTTACTCTACGCTACAGGGAATGGATACGCAGTATTTT
size: NA; J: TRBJ2-1; V: TRBV7-9; D: TRBD2; CDR3: CASRGLAGGYNNEQFF; DNA: TGTGCCAGCAGGGGACTAGCGGGAGGTTATAATAATGAGCAGTTCTTC
size: NA; J: TRBJ2-7; V: TRBV6-1; D: NA; CDR3: CASSFTNYEQYF; DNA: TGTGCCAGCAGTTTTACTAACTACGAGCAGTACTTC
size: NA; J: TRBJ2-7; V: TRBV7-6; D: TRBD2; CDR3: CASSLEGGISYEQYF; DNA: TGTGCCAGCAGCTTAGAGGGAGGGATTTCCTACGAGCAGTACTTC
size: once; J: TRBJ2-7; V: TRBV10-3; D: NA; CDR3: CAIRGIGRSYEQYF; DNA: TGTGCCATCAGGGGGATAGGAAGATCCTACGAGCAGTACTTC
size: NA; J: TRBJ1-3; V: TRBV6-5; D: NA; CDR3: CASSYDSSGNTIYF; DNA: TGTGCCAGCAGTTACGACAGTTCTGGAAACACCATATATTTT
size: NA; J: TRBJ2-7; V: TRBV11-2; D: TRBD2; CDR3: CASSPSNPGLAGGTQQYF; DNA: TGTGCCAGCAGCCCATCAAATCCGGGACTAGCGGGAGGAACTCAGCAGTACTTC
size: NA; J: TRBJ1-2; V: TRBV27; D: TRBD1; CDR3: CASMPIGDRAYGYTF; DNA: TGTGCCAGCATGCCGATTGGGGACAGGGCGTATGGCTACACCTTC
size: NA; J: TRBJ2-2; V: TRBV5-1; D: TRBD2; CDR3: CASSLGLAHTGTGELFF; DNA: TGCGCCAGCAGCTTGGGACTAGCGCATACAGGGACCGGGGAGCTGTTTTTT
size: NA; J: TRBJ1-1; V: TRBV27; D: NA; CDR3: CASSPLSGVGTEAFF; DNA: TGTGCCAGCAGTCCGTTGAGTGGGGTTGGGACTGAAGCTTTCTTT
size: NA; J: TRBJ2-2; V: TRBV6-1; D: NA; CDR3: CASSERDGQPRNTGELFF; DNA: TGTGCCAGCAGTGAAAGGGACGGCCAGCCGAGAAACACCGGGGAGCTGTTTTTT
size: NA; J: TRBJ1-1; V: TRBV11-2; D: NA; CDR3: CASSLGRDLNTEAFF; DNA: TGTGCCAGCAGCTTAGGTCGGGATTTGAACACTGAAGCTTTCTTT
size: once; J: TRBJ2-1; V: TRBV9; D: TRBD2; CDR3: CASSTQREGVNEQFF; DNA: TGTGCCAGCAGCACGCAGCGGGAGGGGGTCAATGAGCAGTTCTTC
size: NA; J: TRBJ2-5; V: TRBV25-1; D: NA; CDR3: CASSPMSETQYF; DNA: TGTGCCAGCAGTCCAATGAGCGAGACCCAGTACTTC
size: NA; J: TRBJ2-7; V: TRBV28; D: TRBD2; CDR3: CASSLTSGAYEQYF; DNA: TGTGCCAGCAGTTTGACTAGCGGAGCCTACGAGCAGTACTTC
size: NA; J: TRBJ2-7; V: TRBV7-9; D: NA; CDR3: CASSLKGAYEQYF; DNA: TGTGCCAGCAGCTTAAAGGGAGCCTACGAGCAGTACTTC
size: NA; J: TRBJ2-1; V: TRBV29-1; D: NA; CDR3: CSVDVYNEQFF; DNA: TGCAGCGTTGACGTCTACAATGAGCAGTTCTTC
size: NA; J: TRBJ2-3; V: TRBV9; D: TRBD2; CDR3: CASSVEGGRGTDTQYF; DNA: TGTGCCAGCAGCGTAGAGGGCGGGAGGGGCACAGATACGCAGTATTTT
size: NA; J: TRBJ2-5; V: TRBV7-2; D: TRBD1; CDR3: CASSYPRGFQDRGPETQYF; DNA: TGTGCCAGCAGCTACCCGAGGGGTTTTCAGGACAGGGGGCCAGAGACCCAGTACTTC
size: few; J: TRBJ2-7; V: TRBV2; D: NA; CDR3: CAVALGNEQYF; DNA: TGTGCCGTCGCGCTCGGGAATGAGCAGTACTTC
size: few; J: TRBJ2-7; V: TRBV5-3; D: NA; CDR3: CARSTSFRGASYEQYF; DNA: TGTGCCAGAAGTACCTCGTTTCGGGGGGCTTCCTACGAGCAGTACTTC
size: NA; J: TRBJ2-7; V: TRBV29-1; D: NA; CDR3: CSVVPPESEQYF; DNA: TGCAGCGTTGTACCTCCCGAATCCGAGCAGTACTTC
size: NA; J: TRBJ1-1; V: TRBV4-1; D: NA; CDR3: CASSQHRGATEAFF; DNA: TGCGCCAGCAGCCAGCACCGGGGGGCCACTGAAGCTTTCTTT
size: NA; J: TRBJ2-3; V: TRBV7-9; D: NA; CDR3: CASSLVGGAEASTDTQYF; DNA: TGTGCCAGCAGCTTAGTAGGGGGAGCGGAAGCTAGCACAGATACGCAGTATTTT
size: NA; J: TRBJ2-7; V: TRBV5-6; D: NA; CDR3: CASSLGGSLYEQYF; DNA: TGTGCCAGCAGCTTAGGAGGCAGCCTCTACGAGCAGTACTTC
size: few; J: TRBJ1-2; V: TRBV19; D: NA; CDR3: CASSPTDGYGYTF; DNA: TGTGCCAGTAGTCCTACGGATGGCTATGGCTACACCTTC
size: NA; J: TRBJ2-7; V: TRBV27; D: NA; CDR3: CATSLSGGSYEQYF; DNA: TGTGCCACCAGTCTTTCTGGCGGCTCCTACGAGCAGTACTTC
size: NA; J: TRBJ1-1; V: TRBV27; D: NA; CDR3: CASSSQGNTEAFF; DNA: TGTGCCAGCAGTTCCCAGGGGAACACTGAAGCTTTCTTT
size: NA; J: TRBJ2-7; V: TRBV11-2; D: TRBD2; CDR3: CASSLVFPSGDLYEQYF; DNA: TGTGCCAGCAGCTTAGTCTTTCCTAGCGGGGACCTCTACGAGCAGTACTTC
size: once; J: TRBJ2-1; V: TRBV2; D: NA; CDR3: CAGGNEQFF; DNA: TGTGCCGGGGGCAATGAGCAGTTCTTC
size: NA; J: TRBJ2-7; V: TRBV7-9; D: NA; CDR3: CASSHKDTYEQYF; DNA: TGTGCCAGCAGCCATAAAGACACCTACGAGCAGTACTTC
size: NA; J: TRBJ1-1; V: TRBV5-6; D: TRBD1; CDR3: CASSWGTGGRNTEAFF; DNA: TGTGCCAGCAGCTGGGGGACAGGGGGCCGGAACACTGAAGCTTTCTTT
size: NA; J: TRBJ2-7; V: TRBV14; D: TRBD2; CDR3: CASSQSSGRAPGEQYF; DNA: TGTGCCAGCAGCCAATCTAGCGGGAGGGCACCCGGAGAGCAGTACTTC
size: NA; J: TRBJ2-1; V: TRBV28; D: NA; CDR3: CASRDIPRGEQFF; DNA: TGTGCCAGCCGGGATATCCCCCGGGGTGAGCAGTTCTTC
size: NA; J: TRBJ1-5; V: TRBV28; D: NA; CDR3: CASKDSGEPQHF; DNA: TGTGCCAGCAAGGACAGCGGAGAGCCCCAGCATTTT
size: NA; J: TRBJ2-1; V: TRBV11-1; D: NA; CDR3: CASSFLVDEQFF; DNA: TGTGCCAGCAGCTTTTTAGTAGATGAGCAGTTCTTC
size: NA; J: TRBJ2-5; V: TRBV7-9; D: NA; CDR3: CASSSRWRNQETQYF; DNA: TGTGCCAGCAGCTCGAGGTGGAGAAATCAAGAGACCCAGTACTTC
size: NA; J: TRBJ2-7; V: TRBV5-1; D: TRBD2; CDR3: CASSQLLAGGDYEQYF; DNA: TGCGCCAGCAGCCAGCTACTAGCGGGAGGCGACTACGAGCAGTACTTC
size: NA; J: TRBJ1-3; V: TRBV7-9; D: NA; CDR3: CASSLSETGLGNTIYF; DNA: TGTGCCAGCAGCTTAAGCGAGACCGGTCTTGGAAACACCATATATTTT
size: NA; J: TRBJ2-7; V: TRBV7-2; D: NA; CDR3: CASSLGQGWDEQYF; DNA: TGTGCCAGCAGCTTAGGTCAAGGGTGGGACGAGCAGTACTTC
size: NA; J: TRBJ2-5; V: TRBV13; D: NA; CDR3: CASSLERGETQYF; DNA: TGTGCCAGCAGCTTAGAAAGGGGCGAGACCCAGTACTTC
size: NA; J: TRBJ2-7; V: TRBV21-1; D: NA; CDR3: CASSSLMTGLVSYEQYF; DNA: TGTGCCAGCAGCTCCCTCATGACGGGATTGGTCTCCTACGAGCAGTACTTC
size: NA; J: TRBJ2-5; V: TRBV5-1; D: NA; CDR3: CASSLELRETQYF; DNA: TGCGCCAGCAGCTTGGAGCTGAGGGAGACCCAGTACTTC
size: NA; J: TRBJ2-5; V: TRBV14; D: NA; CDR3: CASSRPGARETQYF; DNA: TGTGCCAGCAGCCGGCCGGGAGCCAGGGAGACCCAGTACTTC
size: NA; J: TRBJ1-1; V: TRBV2; D: NA; CDR3: CASGGGLGTEAFF; DNA: TGTGCCAGCGGTGGGGGCTTGGGCACTGAAGCTTTCTTT
size: NA; J: TRBJ2-5; V: TRBV7-9; D: NA; CDR3: CASSLLGETQYF; DNA: TGTGCCAGCAGCTTGTTAGGGGAGACCCAGTACTTC
size: NA; J: TRBJ2-5; V: TRBV27; D: TRBD1; CDR3: CASSWARGLGETQYF; DNA: TGTGCCAGCAGTTGGGCCAGGGGGCTTGGAGAGACCCAGTACTTC
size: NA; J: TRBJ2-7; V: TRBV14; D: TRBD2; CDR3: CASSPGLAGDEQYF; DNA: TGTGCCAGCAGCCCAGGACTAGCGGGAGACGAGCAGTACTTC
size: NA; J: TRBJ1-5; V: TRBV6-1; D: NA; CDR3: CASQKTTSNQPQHF; DNA: TGTGCCAGCCAAAAGACTACCAGCAATCAGCCCCAGCATTTT
size: NA; J: TRBJ2-1; V: TRBV27; D: NA; CDR3: CASSPISTISSYNEQFF; DNA: TGTGCCAGCAGTCCCATCAGTACTATTAGCTCCTACAATGAGCAGTTCTTC
size: few; J: TRBJ2-7; V: TRBV28; D: TRBD2; CDR3: CASSWMTSGSSYEQYF; DNA: TGTGCCAGCAGCTGGATGACTAGCGGGAGCTCCTACGAGCAGTACTTC
size: NA; J: TRBJ2-2; V: TRBV4-2; D: NA; CDR3: CASSQEAKNTGELFF; DNA: TGTGCCAGCAGCCAAGAAGCAAAAAACACCGGGGAGCTGTTTTTT
size: NA; J: TRBJ2-3; V: TRBV4-1; D: NA; CDR3: CASSQGQAVTDTQYF; DNA: TGCGCCAGCAGCCAAGGGCAAGCGGTCACAGATACGCAGTATTTT